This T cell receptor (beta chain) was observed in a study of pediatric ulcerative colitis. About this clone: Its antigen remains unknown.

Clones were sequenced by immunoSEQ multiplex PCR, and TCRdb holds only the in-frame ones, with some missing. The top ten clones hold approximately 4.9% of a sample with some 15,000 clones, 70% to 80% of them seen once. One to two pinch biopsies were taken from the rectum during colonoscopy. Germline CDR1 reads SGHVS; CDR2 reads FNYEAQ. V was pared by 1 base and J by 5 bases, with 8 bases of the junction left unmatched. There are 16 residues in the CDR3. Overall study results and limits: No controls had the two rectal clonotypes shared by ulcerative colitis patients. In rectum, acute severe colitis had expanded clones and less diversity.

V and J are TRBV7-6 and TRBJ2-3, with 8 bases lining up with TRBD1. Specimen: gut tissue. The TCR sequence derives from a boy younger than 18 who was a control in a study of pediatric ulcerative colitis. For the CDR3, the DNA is TGTGCCAGCAGCTTAGGGGACAGGCGGGAAGGAGATACGCAGTATTTT. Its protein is CASSLGDRREGDTQYF.